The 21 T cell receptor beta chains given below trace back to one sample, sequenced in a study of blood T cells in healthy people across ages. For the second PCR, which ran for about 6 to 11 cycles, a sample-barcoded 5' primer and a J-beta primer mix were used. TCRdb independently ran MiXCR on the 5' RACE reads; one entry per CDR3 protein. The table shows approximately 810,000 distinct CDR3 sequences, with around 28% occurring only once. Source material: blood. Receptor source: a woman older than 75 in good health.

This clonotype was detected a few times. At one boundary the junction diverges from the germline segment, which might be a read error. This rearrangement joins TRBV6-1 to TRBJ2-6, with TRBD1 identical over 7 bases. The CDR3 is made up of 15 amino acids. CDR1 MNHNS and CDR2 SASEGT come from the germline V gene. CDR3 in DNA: TGTGCCTGCAGTAACAGGGGAACAGGGGCCAACGTCCTGACTTTC. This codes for CACSNRGTGANVLTF.

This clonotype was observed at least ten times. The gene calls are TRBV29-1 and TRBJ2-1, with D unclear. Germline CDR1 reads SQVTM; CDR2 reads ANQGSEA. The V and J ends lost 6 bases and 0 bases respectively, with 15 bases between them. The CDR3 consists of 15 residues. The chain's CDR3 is CSVPSGERSYNEQFF. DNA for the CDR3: TGCAGCGTCCCTTCTGGCGAACGCTCCTACAATGAGCAGTTCTTC.

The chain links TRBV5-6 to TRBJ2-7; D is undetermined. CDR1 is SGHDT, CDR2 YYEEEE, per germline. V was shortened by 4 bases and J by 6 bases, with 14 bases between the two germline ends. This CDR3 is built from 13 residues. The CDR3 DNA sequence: TGTGCCAGCAGCCGGAATTGGGTCAGCGAGCAGTACTTC. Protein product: CASSRNWVSEQYF.

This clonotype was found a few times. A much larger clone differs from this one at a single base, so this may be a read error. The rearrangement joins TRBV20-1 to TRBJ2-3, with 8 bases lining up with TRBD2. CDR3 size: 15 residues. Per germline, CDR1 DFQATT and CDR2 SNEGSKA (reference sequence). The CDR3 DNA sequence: TGCAGTGCTAGAGCAGCGGGGGCGAGCACAGATACGCGGTATTTT. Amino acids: CSARAAGASTDTRYF.

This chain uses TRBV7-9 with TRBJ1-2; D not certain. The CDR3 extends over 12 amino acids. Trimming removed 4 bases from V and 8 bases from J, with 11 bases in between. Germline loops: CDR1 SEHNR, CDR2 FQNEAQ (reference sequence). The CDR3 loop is CASSSTPGGYTF. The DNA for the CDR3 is TGTGCCAGCAGCTCGACGCCGGGCGGCTACACCTTC.

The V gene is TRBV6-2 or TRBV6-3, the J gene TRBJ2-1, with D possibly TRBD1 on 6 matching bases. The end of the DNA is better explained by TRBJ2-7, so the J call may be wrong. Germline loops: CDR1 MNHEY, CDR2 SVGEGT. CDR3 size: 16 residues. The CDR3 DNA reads TGTGCCAGCAGCGCGAGAGACAGGAGCTCCTACAATGAGCAGTACTTC. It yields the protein CASSARDRSSYNEQYF.

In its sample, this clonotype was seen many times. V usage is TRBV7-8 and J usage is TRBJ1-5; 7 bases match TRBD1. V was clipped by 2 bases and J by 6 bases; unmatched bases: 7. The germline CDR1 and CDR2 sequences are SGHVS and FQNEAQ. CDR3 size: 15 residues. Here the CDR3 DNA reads TGTGCCAGCAGCTTATATGGAGGGGGCGGTCAGCCCCAGCATTTT. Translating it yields CASSLYGGGGQPQHF.

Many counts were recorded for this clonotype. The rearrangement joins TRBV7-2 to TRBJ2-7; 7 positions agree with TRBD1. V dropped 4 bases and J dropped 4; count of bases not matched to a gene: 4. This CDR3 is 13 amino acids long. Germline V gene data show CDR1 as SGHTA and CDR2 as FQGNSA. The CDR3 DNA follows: TGTGCCAGCAGCTCCCGGACAGGTTACGAGCAGTACTTC. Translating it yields CASSSRTGYEQYF.

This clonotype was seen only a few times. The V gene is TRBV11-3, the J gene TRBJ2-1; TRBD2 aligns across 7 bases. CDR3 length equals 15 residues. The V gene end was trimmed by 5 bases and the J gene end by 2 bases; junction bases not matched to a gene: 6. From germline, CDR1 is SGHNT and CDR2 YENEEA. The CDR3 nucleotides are TGTGCCAGCAGCCTTCTAGCGGCAGCCTACAATGAGCAGTTCTTC. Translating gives CASSLLAAAYNEQFF.

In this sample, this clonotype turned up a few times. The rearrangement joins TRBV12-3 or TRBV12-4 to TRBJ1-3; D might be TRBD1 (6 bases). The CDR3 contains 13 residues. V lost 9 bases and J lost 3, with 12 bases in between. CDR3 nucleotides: TGTGCCAGTTCTACAGGGTATGGAAACACCATATATTTT. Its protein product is CASSTGYGNTIYF.

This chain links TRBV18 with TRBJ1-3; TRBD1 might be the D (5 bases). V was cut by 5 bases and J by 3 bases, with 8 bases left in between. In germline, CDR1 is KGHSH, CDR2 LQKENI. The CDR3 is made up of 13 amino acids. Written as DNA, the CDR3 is TGTGCCAGCTCATCGACAGATGGAAACACCATATATTTT. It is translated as CASSSTDGNTIYF.

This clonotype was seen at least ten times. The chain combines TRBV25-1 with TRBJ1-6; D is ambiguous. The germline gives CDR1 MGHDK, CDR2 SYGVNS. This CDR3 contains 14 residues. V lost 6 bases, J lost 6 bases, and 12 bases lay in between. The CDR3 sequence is CASRSQGFNSPLHF. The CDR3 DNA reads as TGTGCCAGCAGGAGTCAAGGGTTTAATTCACCCCTCCACTTT.

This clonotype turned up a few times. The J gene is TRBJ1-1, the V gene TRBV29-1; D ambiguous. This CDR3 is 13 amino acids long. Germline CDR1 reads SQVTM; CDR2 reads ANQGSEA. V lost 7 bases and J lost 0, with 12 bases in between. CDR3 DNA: TGCAGCGCTTACTTGCTTGTGAACACTGAAGCTTTCTTT. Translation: CSAYLLVNTEAFF.

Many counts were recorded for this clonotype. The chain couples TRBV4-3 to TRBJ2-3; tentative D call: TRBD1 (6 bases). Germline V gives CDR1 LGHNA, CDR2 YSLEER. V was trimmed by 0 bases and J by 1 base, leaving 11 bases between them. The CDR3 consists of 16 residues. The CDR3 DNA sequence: TGCGCCAGCAGCCAAGACAGGGGATGGGGCACAGATACGCAGTATTTT. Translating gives CASSQDRGWGTDTQYF.

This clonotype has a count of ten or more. The CDR3 region is CASSLAQGGEKLFF. CDR3 DNA: TGTGCCAGCAGCTTAGCCCAGGGAGGTGAAAAACTGTTTTTT. This chain uses TRBV7-2 with TRBJ1-4, with D possibly matching TRBD1 (5 bases). Trimming removed 0 bases at V and 7 bases at J, with 9 bases between. The germline CDR1 and CDR2 sequences are SGHTA and FQGNSA. CDR3 length: 14 amino acids.

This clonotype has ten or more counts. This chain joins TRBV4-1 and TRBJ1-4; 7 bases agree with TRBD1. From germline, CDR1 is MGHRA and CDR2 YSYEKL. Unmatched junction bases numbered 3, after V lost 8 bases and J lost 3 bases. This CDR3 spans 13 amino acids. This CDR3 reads CASARGPNEKLFF. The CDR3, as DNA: TGCGCCAGCGCAAGGGGGCCTAATGAAAAACTGTTTTTT.

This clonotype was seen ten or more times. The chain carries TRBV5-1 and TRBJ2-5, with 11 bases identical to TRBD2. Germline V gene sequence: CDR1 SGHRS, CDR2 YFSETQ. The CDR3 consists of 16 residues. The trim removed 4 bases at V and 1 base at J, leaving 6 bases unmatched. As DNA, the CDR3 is TGCGCCAGCAGCCCCCTAGCGGGGGGCTCCCAAGAGACCCAGTACTTC. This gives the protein CASSPLAGGSQETQYF.

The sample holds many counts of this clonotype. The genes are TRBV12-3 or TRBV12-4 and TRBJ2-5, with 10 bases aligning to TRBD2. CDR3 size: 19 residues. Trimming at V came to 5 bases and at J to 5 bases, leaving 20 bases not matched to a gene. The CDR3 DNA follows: TGTGCCAGCAGTCCGCCCCTCCTAGCGGGGGCCTCCCGTGCGGAGACCCAGTACTTC. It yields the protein CASSPPLLAGASRAETQYF.

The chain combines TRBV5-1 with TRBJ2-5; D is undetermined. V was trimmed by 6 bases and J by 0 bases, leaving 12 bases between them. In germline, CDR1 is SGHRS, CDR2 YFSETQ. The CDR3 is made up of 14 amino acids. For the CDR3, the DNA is TGCGCCAGCAAAGACTCTTCGTACCAAGAGACCCAGTACTTC. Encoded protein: CASKDSSYQETQYF.

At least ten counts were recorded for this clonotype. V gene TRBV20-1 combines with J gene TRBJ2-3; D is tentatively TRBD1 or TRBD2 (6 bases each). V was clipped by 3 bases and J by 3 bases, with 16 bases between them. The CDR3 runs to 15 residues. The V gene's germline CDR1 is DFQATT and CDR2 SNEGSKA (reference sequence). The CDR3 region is CSASYWGARTDTQYF. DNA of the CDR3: TGCAGTGCTAGTTATTGGGGGGCGAGGACAGATACGCAGTATTTT.

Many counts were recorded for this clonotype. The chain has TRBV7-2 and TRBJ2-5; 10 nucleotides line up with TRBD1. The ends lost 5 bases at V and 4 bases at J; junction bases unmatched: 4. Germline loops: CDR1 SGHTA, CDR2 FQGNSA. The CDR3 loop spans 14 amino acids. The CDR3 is CASSRQGAGETQYF. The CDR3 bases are TGTGCCAGCAGCCGACAGGGGGCCGGAGAGACCCAGTACTTC.